This passage covers 13 T cell receptor beta chains from one sample sequenced in a study of blood T cell repertoires in COVID-19. Some clones are missing from TCRdb's copy, which holds only in-frame ones; the method was immunoSEQ multiplex PCR. The sample has about 120,000 clones, about four fifths seen once. The sample was peripheral blood. These receptors all stem from a woman aged 80 or over with acute or convalescent COVID-19.

CDR3 coding DNA: TGTGCCAGTTCTACCGGGAACAGCAACACCGGGGAGCTGTTTTTT. Amino acids: CASSTGNSNTGELFF. The rearrangement joins TRBV9 to TRBJ2-2, with TRBD2 as a possible D gene (5 bases). The CDR3 has 15 amino acids. V was trimmed by 8 bases and J by 2 bases, leaving 16 bases between them. Germline V lookup: CDR1 SGDLS, CDR2 YYNGEE. The variable domain in full, completed from reference TRBV9 and TRBJ2-2, reads DSGVTQTPKHLITATGQRVTLRCSPRSGDLSVYWYQQSLDQGLQFLIQYYNGEERAKGNILERFSAQQFPDLHSELNLSSLELGDSALYFCASSTGNSNTGELFFGEGSRLTVL.

The rearrangement joins TRBV7-9 to TRBJ1-1, with no clear D. V was trimmed by 5 bases and J by 0 bases, leaving 13 bases between them. Germline V gives CDR1 SEHNR, CDR2 FQNEAQ (reference sequence). This CDR3 is 15 amino acids long. The DNA for the CDR3 is TGTGCCAGCAGCCCGCCAGGTGGCATGAACACTGAAGCTTTCTTT. This codes for CASSPPGGMNTEAFF.

The gene calls are TRBV25-1 and TRBJ1-1; 11 nucleotides agree with TRBD1. Trimming cost V 3 bases and J 4 bases; bases outside gene matches: 1. Germline V gives CDR1 MGHDK, CDR2 SYGVNS. This CDR3 has 14 residues. The CDR3 DNA follows: TGTGCCAGCAGTGAGGGGACAGGGGGCACTGAAGCTTTCTTT. This codes for CASSEGTGGTEAFF.

The sample holds one count of this clone. The chain carries TRBV5-6 and TRBJ1-5, with D perhaps TRBD1 (5 bases). V shed 3 bases and J shed 4 bases, with 11 bases lying between them. The CDR3 spans 14 residues. Germline V gene lookup returns CDR1 SGHDT and CDR2 YYEEEE. In DNA form, the CDR3 reads TGTGCCAGCAGCTACCCTCGGGGGAATCAGCCCCAGCATTTT. Encoded protein: CASSYPRGNQPQHF.

This clone was found once. The V gene is TRBV9, the J gene TRBJ1-3; 7 nucleotides match TRBD1. The CDR3 has 16 amino acids. J gave up 0 bases and V 4 bases, and 7 bases lay outside the gene matches. Germline-derived CDR1 and CDR2 are SGDLS and YYNGEE. The CDR3 bases are TGTGCCAGCAGCCCCCGGGACAGCTTCTCTGGAAACACCATATATTTT. Translating gives CASSPRDSFSGNTIYF. The full variable domain, in which reference TRBV9 and TRBJ1-3 provide the parts outside the CDR3, is DSGVTQTPKHLITATGQRVTLRCSPRSGDLSVYWYQQSLDQGLQFLIQYYNGEERAKGNILERFSAQQFPDLHSELNLSSLELGDSALYFCASSPRDSFSGNTIYFGEGSWLTVV.

The chain combines TRBV27 with TRBJ2-1; 7 nucleotides match TRBD2. This CDR3 contains 15 residues. Germline CDR1 reads MNHEY; CDR2 reads SMNVEV (reference sequence). After removal of 7 bases from V and 6 bases from J, the junction contained 12 bases not matched to a gene. CDR3 sequence reads: CASTPRTSTVNEQFF. CDR3 nucleotide sequence: TGTGCCAGCACACCACGGACTAGTACGGTCAATGAGCAGTTCTTC.

This clone was recorded a few times. The rearrangement links TRBV11-2 to TRBJ2-1; 7 bases agree with TRBD1. This CDR3 has 18 amino acids. CDR1 is SGHAT and CDR2 is FQNNGV in the germline V gene. Germline trimming cut 4 bases from V and 6 bases from J; bases unmatched to any gene: 18. The chain's CDR3 is CASSSAIRGGDLLNEQFF. CDR3 coding DNA: TGTGCCAGCAGCTCTGCCATCAGAGGGGGCGATCTCCTCAATGAGCAGTTCTTC.

The V gene is TRBV7-3, the J gene TRBJ2-7, with D perhaps TRBD1 (7 bases). Germline V gene data show CDR1 as SGHTA and CDR2 as FQGTGA. The CDR3 runs to 14 residues. Trimming shortened V by 5 bases and J by 7 bases, and 18 bases separated the two germline ends. CDR3 DNA sequence: TGTGCCAGCAGCCCCGGGACAGCGGGCCTAGAGCAGTACTTC. Translating gives CASSPGTAGLEQYF.

This sequence joins TRBV5-4 and TRBJ1-1; the D gene is possibly TRBD1 (5 bases). The CDR3 totals 13 residues. Germline CDR1 SGHNT, CDR2 YYREEE (reference sequence). V lost 0 bases and J 4 bases, leaving 7 bases between the germline ends. The CDR3 reads CASSLGGRTEAFF. CDR3 nucleotide sequence: TGTGCCAGCAGCTTGGGGGGCCGCACTGAAGCTTTCTTT. Full variable domain (missing parts from reference TRBV5-4 and TRBJ1-1): ETGVTQSPTHLIKTRGQQVTLRCSSQSGHNTVSWYQQALGQGPQFIFQYYREEENGRGNFPPRFSGLQFPNYSSELNVNALELDDSALYLCASSLGGRTEAFFGQGTRLTVV.

This sequence joins TRBV6-1 and TRBJ2-5; 9 bases map to TRBD2. The CDR3 covers 16 residues. The J segment lost 5 bases and the V segment lost 2 bases, leaving 9 bases of the junction unmatched. Germline CDR1 and CDR2: MNHNS and SASEGT. The CDR3 nucleotides read TGTGCCAGCAGTGAATCTGGCGGGGGGGCCGGGGAGACCCAGTACTTC. It translates to CASSESGGGAGETQYF.

The chain carries TRBV5-1 and TRBJ2-7; 11 bases align to TRBD1. Germline CDR1 SGHRS, CDR2 YFSETQ. This CDR3 spans 14 amino acids. J was trimmed by 4 bases and V by 4 bases; bases with no gene match: 4. CDR3 nucleotides: TGCGCCAGCAGCCGGGACAGGGGGGAATACGAGCAGTACTTC. It specifies CASSRDRGEYEQYF.

This clone was picked up a small number of times. The gene calls are TRBV29-1 and TRBJ2-3, with D unclear. Germline CDR1 is SQVTM and CDR2 is ANQGSEA. The CDR3 loop spans 15 amino acids. Trimming removed 7 bases from V and 2 bases from J, with 19 bases in between. CDR3 bases: TGCAGCGCCTGGAGACGATCGGATATCACAGATACGCAGTATTTT. The encoded protein is CSAWRRSDITDTQYF.

The chain's CDR3 is CASSPMRGSFTDTQYF. CDR3 DNA: TGTGCCAGTAGTCCAATGCGGGGTTCGTTCACAGATACGCAGTATTTT. The chain joins TRBV19 to TRBJ2-3; a possible D gene is TRBD2 (6 bases). V was shortened by 5 bases and J by 2 bases, with 17 bases between the two germline ends. This CDR3 has 16 residues. Germline CDR1 and CDR2: LNHDA and SQIVND (reference sequence).